One and the same sample provided the 25 T cell receptor beta chains below, sequenced in a study of blood T cell repertoires in COVID-19. Assay used: immunoSEQ multiplex PCR; TCRdb lists only in-frame clones, some missing. Of roughly 32,000 clones listed, more than 70% were seen once; the top ten hold 44%. Sequences were obtained from peripheral blood. Receptor source: a man in his sixties with active or convalescent COVID-19.

The chain links TRBV28 to TRBJ1-3; TRBD1 matches 9 bases. Trimming at V came to 6 bases and at J to 4 bases, leaving 7 bases not matched to a gene. Germline assignment: CDR1 MDHEN and CDR2 SYDVKM. CDR3 size: 15 residues. The CDR3 reads CASSLQGARGNTIYF. The DNA for the CDR3 is TGTGCCAGCAGCCTACAGGGGGCCAGAGGAAACACCATATATTTT.

The genes are TRBV11-2 and TRBJ2-2; TRBD1 aligns across 11 bases. Germline loops: CDR1 SGHAT, CDR2 FQNNGV. Germline trimming cut 5 bases from V and 5 bases from J; bases unmatched to any gene: 10. The CDR3 is 17 amino acids. CDR3 region: CASSKGQGAFKTGELFF. CDR3 DNA: TGTGCCAGCAGCAAAGGACAGGGGGCATTTAAAACCGGGGAGCTGTTTTTT.

This clone was observed once. V is TRBV19 and J is TRBJ2-1, with D perhaps matching TRBD2 (6 bases). The CDR3 extends over 18 amino acids. V shed 6 bases and J shed 1 base, with 22 bases lying between them. CDR1 and CDR2 from the germline V gene are LNHDA and SQIVND (reference sequence). The DNA for the CDR3 is TGTGCCAGTAGCCAGAGGCCTAGCGCCTCCTATTCCTACAATGAGCAGTTCTTC. Its translation: CASSQRPSASYSYNEQFF. The full variable domain, with the rest looked up from reference TRBV19 and TRBJ2-1, is DGGITQSPKYLFRKEGQNVTLSCEQNLNHDAMYWYRQDPGQGLRLIYYSQIVNDFQKGDIAEGYSVSREKKESFPLTVTSAQKNPTAFYLCASSQRPSASYSYNEQFFGPGTRLTVL.

This sequence joins TRBV25-1 and TRBJ2-3; 9 bases agree with TRBD1. The CDR3 contains 14 residues. Trimming at V came to 7 bases and at J to 4 bases, leaving 6 bases not matched to a gene. Germline-derived CDR1 and CDR2 are MGHDK and SYGVNS. CDR3 DNA: TGTGCCAGCACATCTACAGGGGGCCCAGATACGCAGTATTTT. This translates into CASTSTGGPDTQYF. The whole variable domain, remainder taken from reference TRBV25-1 and TRBJ2-3, is EADIYQTPRYLVIGTGKKITLECSQTMGHDKMYWYQQDPGMELHLIHYSYGVNSTEKGDLSSESTVSRIRTEHFPLTLESARPSHTSQYLCASTSTGGPDTQYFGPGTRLTVL.

The V gene is TRBV28, the J gene TRBJ1-5, with 12 bases fitting TRBD1. The CDR3 is made up of 16 amino acids. The germline V gene encodes CDR1 MDHEN and CDR2 SYDVKM. The V and J ends lost 5 bases and 6 bases, in that order; junction bases with no gene match: 8. CDR3 bases: TGTGCCAGCAGTAAAGGGACAGGGGGCTTTGTTCAGCCCCAGCATTTT. Its translation is CASSKGTGGFVQPQHF.

This chain links TRBV5-1 with TRBJ1-1; D gene unclear. Germline CDR1 SGHRS, CDR2 YFSETQ. The CDR3 is 13 residues long. V shed 4 bases and J shed 4 bases, with 11 bases lying between them. The CDR3 DNA reads as TGCGCCAGCAGCAAGGGAGTCGGCACTGAAGCTTTCTTT. It specifies CASSKGVGTEAFF.

The rearrangement joins TRBV9 to TRBJ2-1; TRBD2 aligns across 8 bases. Germline V gives CDR1 SGDLS, CDR2 YYNGEE. The CDR3 spans 13 residues. Germline trimming cut 0 bases from V and 13 bases from J; bases unmatched to any gene: 6. The CDR3 sequence is CASSVDGGAHQFF. As DNA, the CDR3 is TGTGCCAGCAGCGTAGACGGGGGGGCTCACCAGTTCTTC.

A single count supports this clone. The chain carries TRBV7-9 and TRBJ1-6, with TRBD1 as a possible D gene (6 bases). Looked up from germline, CDR1 is SEHNR and CDR2 is FQNEAQ (reference sequence). CDR3 length: 14 amino acids. V dropped 4 bases and J dropped 4 bases, with 8 bases sitting between them. The CDR3 loop is CASSSDRYNSPLHF. The DNA for the CDR3 is TGTGCCAGCAGCTCGGACAGATATAATTCACCCCTCCACTTT.

This chain links TRBV18 with TRBJ2-4; TRBD1 is a possible D gene (6 bases). The CDR3 has 16 residues. V lost 3 bases to trimming and J lost 2 bases, with 14 bases between them. Germline lookup yields CDR1 KGHSH and CDR2 LQKENI. The CDR3 loop reads CASSPRQGQPKNIQYF. The CDR3, as DNA: TGTGCCAGCTCACCGAGGCAGGGACAACCCAAAAACATTCAGTACTTC.

The rearrangement uses TRBV5-5 and TRBJ2-1; the D gene is possibly TRBD2 (6 bases). The ends were cut back, 0 bases at V and 7 bases at J, with 14 bases in the middle. The CDR3 loop spans 15 amino acids. CDR1 and CDR2 (germline): SGHKS, YYEKEE (reference sequence). The CDR3 loop is CASSLGDSKGNEQFF. CDR3 coding DNA: TGTGCCAGCAGCTTGGGGGACTCCAAAGGGAATGAGCAGTTCTTC.

The V call is TRBV5-1, the J call TRBJ2-2, with no clear D. This CDR3 has 13 residues. V was shortened by 4 bases and J by 5 bases, with 9 bases between the two germline ends. Germline V CDR1 and CDR2: SGHRS, YFSETQ. CDR3 coding DNA: TGCGCCAGCAGCGTTGCGGTGACCGGGGAGCTGTTTTTT. The encoded protein is CASSVAVTGELFF.

The chain has TRBV12-5 and TRBJ2-7, with 10 nucleotides matching TRBD2. V gave up 5 bases and J gave up 2 bases; unmatched junction bases: 15. The CDR3 length is 18 residues. Germline CDR1 reads LGHNT; CDR2 reads FRNRAP. CDR3 bases: TGTGCTAGTGGTCCCTTGCCCAATACTAGCGGGGCCCCCTACGAGCAGTACGTC. Translation: CASGPLPNTSGAPYEQYV.

The genes are TRBV18 and TRBJ2-1; possibly TRBD2 for D (6 bases). This CDR3 contains 14 residues. Deletions cut 3 bases from V and 4 bases from J, with 10 bases between. Looked up from germline, CDR1 is KGHSH and CDR2 is LQKENI. The CDR3 here is CASSPLGGYNEQFF. The CDR3, as DNA: TGTGCCAGCTCACCCTTAGGAGGGTACAATGAGCAGTTCTTC. Full variable domain (remainder filled in from reference TRBV18 and TRBJ2-1): NAGVMQNPRHLVRRRGQEARLRCSPMKGHSHVYWYRQLPEEGLKFMVYLQKENIIDESGMPKERFSAEFPKEGPSILRIQQVVRGDSAAYFCASSPLGGYNEQFFGPGTRLTVL.

This clone occurred once. This chain uses TRBV29-1 with TRBJ2-1; 9 bases are shared with TRBD1. With V trimmed by 4 bases and J by 4 bases, 2 bases remained unmatched. CDR1 and CDR2 from the germline V gene are SQVTM and ANQGSEA. The CDR3 covers 13 residues. Written as DNA, the CDR3 is TGCAGCGTTGGACAGGGGGTGTACAATGAGCAGTTCTTC. Protein: CSVGQGVYNEQFF.

The chain uses TRBV18 and TRBJ2-1; 15 bases fit TRBD2. This CDR3 spans 15 amino acids. With 3 bases clipped from V and 8 bases from J, the junction kept 2 bases outside the gene matches. Germline lookup yields CDR1 KGHSH and CDR2 LQKENI. DNA of the CDR3: TGTGCCAGCTCACCGGGACTAGCGGGAGGCTATGAGCAGTTCTTC. Translated, it gives CASSPGLAGGYEQFF.

J is TRBJ1-6 and V is TRBV5-1, with a weak D call TRBD1 (5 bases). Germline V lookup: CDR1 SGHRS, CDR2 YFSETQ. The CDR3 spans 17 residues. Trimming took off 1 base at V and 4 bases at J, with 15 bases between the two ends. The CDR3 protein is CASSLQGGAGYNSPLHF. Written as DNA, the CDR3 is TGCGCCAGCAGCTTGCAGGGAGGGGCTGGGTATAATTCACCCCTCCACTTT. Full variable domain (remainder filled in from reference TRBV5-1 and TRBJ1-6): KAGVTQTPRYLIKTRGQQVTLSCSPISGHRSVSWYQQTPGQGLQFLFEYFSETQRNKGNFPGRFSGRQFSNSRSEMNVSTLELGDSALYLCASSLQGGAGYNSPLHFGNGTRLTVT.

V usage is TRBV30 and J usage is TRBJ1-2; D perhaps matches TRBD1 (5 bases). CDR3 length equals 12 residues. Per the germline V gene, CDR1 is GTSNPN and CDR2 is SVGIG (reference sequence). V dropped 0 bases and J dropped 8 bases, with 10 bases sitting between them. This chain's CDR3 is CAWSVGAGGYTF. CDR3 DNA: TGTGCCTGGAGTGTAGGGGCCGGGGGCTACACCTTC.

The chain recombines TRBV5-6 with TRBJ2-4; 12 positions match TRBD2. Germline V gene lookup returns CDR1 SGHDT and CDR2 YYEEEE. The CDR3 is 19 amino acids. With 5 bases clipped from V and 8 bases from J, the junction kept 20 bases outside the gene matches. CDR3 protein: CASSLMKTSGSPGWDIQYF. CDR3 coding DNA: TGTGCCAGCAGTCTCATGAAGACTAGCGGGAGCCCCGGGTGGGACATTCAGTACTTC.

The V and J genes are TRBV7-8 and TRBJ2-1; tentatively, D is TRBD1 (6 bases). V dropped 2 bases and J dropped 10 bases, with 18 bases sitting between them. The CDR3 is 15 amino acids. Germline V lookup: CDR1 SGHVS, CDR2 FQNEAQ. CDR3 nucleotides: TGTGCCAGCAGCTTAACCCGAACAGGGAGTGGCGAGCAGTTCTTC. Its translation: CASSLTRTGSGEQFF.

The genes are TRBV7-2 and TRBJ2-2, with D unresolved. With 5 bases removed from V and 1 base from J, the gap between germline ends came to 8 bases. The CDR3 extends over 14 amino acids. Germline assignment: CDR1 SGHTA and CDR2 FQGNSA. In nucleotides, the CDR3 is TGTGCCAGCAGCCCCCAGGTGAACACCGGGGAGCTGTTTTTT. Protein: CASSPQVNTGELFF.

The gene calls are TRBV19 and TRBJ1-1, with 7 bases fitting TRBD1. This CDR3 has 15 residues. With 5 bases clipped from V and 4 bases from J, the junction kept 10 bases outside the gene matches. The germline CDR1 and CDR2 sequences are LNHDA and SQIVND (reference sequence). CDR3 loop: CASSPGLDRATEAFF. The CDR3 DNA sequence: TGTGCCAGTAGTCCAGGACTTGACAGGGCCACTGAAGCTTTCTTT.

The rearrangement links TRBV18 to TRBJ1-1; tentative D call: TRBD1 (6 bases). Germline-derived CDR1 and CDR2 are KGHSH and LQKENI. CDR3 size: 15 residues. V was pared by 4 bases and J by 4 bases, with 16 bases between. The CDR3 region has the DNA TGTGCCAGCTCACAAGGCACAGGGACGGGCACTGAAGCTTTCTTT. Its protein is CASSQGTGTGTEAFF. The variable domain in full, completed from reference TRBV18 and TRBJ1-1, reads NAGVMQNPRHLVRRRGQEARLRCSPMKGHSHVYWYRQLPEEGLKFMVYLQKENIIDESGMPKERFSAEFPKEGPSILRIQQVVRGDSAAYFCASSQGTGTGTEAFFGQGTRLTVV.

This clone showed up just a few times. The chain uses TRBV7-9 and TRBJ1-2; perhaps TRBD1 as D (5 bases). The germline V gene encodes CDR1 SEHNR and CDR2 FQNEAQ (reference sequence). V was trimmed by 0 bases and J by 8 bases, leaving 13 bases between them. The CDR3 consists of 14 residues. The CDR3 DNA follows: TGTGCCAGCAGCTTAGCGGGGGGATTTGGAGGCTACACCTTC. Translation: CASSLAGGFGGYTF.

The chain is built from TRBV18 and TRBJ1-1; D not resolved. This CDR3 has 13 residues. V was shortened by 6 bases and J by 1 base, with 9 bases between the two germline ends. Germline loops: CDR1 KGHSH, CDR2 LQKENI. CDR3 nucleotide sequence: TGTGCCAGCTCCAACTCGAAGAACACTGAAGCTTTCTTT. Residues: CASSNSKNTEAFF.

The V gene is TRBV5-4, the J gene TRBJ1-4; D not resolved. The CDR3 is 15 amino acids. Germline CDR1 reads SGHNT; CDR2 reads YYREEE (reference sequence). V gave up 5 bases and J gave up 3 bases, with 14 bases separating them. In DNA, the CDR3 is TGTGCCAGCAGTGACCGCCGGGTGTCTAATGAAAAACTGTTTTTT. Protein product: CASSDRRVSNEKLFF. Full variable domain (rest looked up from reference TRBV5-4 and TRBJ1-4): ETGVTQSPTHLIKTRGQQVTLRCSSQSGHNTVSWYQQALGQGPQFIFQYYREEENGRGNFPPRFSGLQFPNYSSELNVNALELDDSALYLCASSDRRVSNEKLFFGSGTQLSVL.